The next 21 T cell receptor beta chains were all read from a single sample in a study of radiotherapy plus CTLA-4 blockade in lung cancer. Sequenced by immunoSEQ multiplex PCR; TCRdb stores in-frame clones only, minus some. The sample contains roughly 80,000 clones, 78% of which appear only once. The sequencing here drew on peripheral blood, taken from a patient treated with radiotherapy plus ipilimumab. Every receptor here comes from a human donor with non-small cell lung cancer who had a partial response to radiotherapy plus ipilimumab. Some clones in this sample may be carry-over from other donors' samples.

The rearrangement links TRBV6-1 to TRBJ2-1; D might be TRBD2 (6 bases). Germline lookup yields CDR1 MNHNS and CDR2 SASEGT. The CDR3 extends over 15 amino acids. V was trimmed by 1 base and J by 4 bases, leaving 11 bases between them. CDR3 DNA sequence: TGTGCCAGCAGTGAAGTCCCGGGGACTTACAATGAGCAGTTCTTC. It yields the protein CASSEVPGTYNEQFF.

The rearrangement links TRBV6-1 to TRBJ2-2, with 12 positions matching TRBD2. Trimming removed 4 bases from V and 2 bases from J; junction bases left unmatched: 5. The CDR3 is 17 amino acids. Germline values: CDR1 MNHNS, CDR2 SASEGT. The CDR3 sequence is CASSGRLAGVNTGELFF. The DNA of the CDR3 is TGTGCCAGCAGTGGACGACTAGCGGGGGTTAACACCGGGGAGCTGTTTTTT.

The chain joins TRBV6-5 to TRBJ1-2; unclear D gene. The CDR3 is made up of 13 amino acids. Deletions cut 5 bases from V and 6 bases from J, with 13 bases between. Germline V gives CDR1 MNHEY, CDR2 SVGAGI. CDR3 protein: CASSHSAPHGYTF. CDR3 nucleotides: TGTGCCAGCAGTCACAGTGCCCCCCATGGCTACACCTTC.

J is TRBJ2-2 and V is TRBV7-3; D is perhaps TRBD1 (6 bases). Looked up from germline, CDR1 is SGHTA and CDR2 is FQGTGA. V was cut by 2 bases and J by 2 bases, with 6 bases left in between. The CDR3 covers 14 residues. CDR3 coding DNA: TGTGCCAGCAGCTTAGGGACAAACACCGGGGAGCTGTTTTTT. This codes for CASSLGTNTGELFF.

This clone was recorded a few times. This chain connects TRBV29-1 to TRBJ2-1; a possible D gene is TRBD2 (6 bases). This CDR3 contains 14 residues. Germline lookup yields CDR1 SQVTM and CDR2 ANQGSEA. V dropped 3 bases and J dropped 6 bases, with 15 bases sitting between them. CDR3 nucleotide sequence: TGCAGCGTTGAGCCCAGGGTCGGGGGCAATGAGCAGTTCTTC. Translation: CSVEPRVGGNEQFF.

The chain couples TRBV30 to TRBJ1-3, with 8 bases fitting TRBD1. The CDR3 is 17 amino acids. V lost 4 bases, J lost 0 bases, and 11 bases stayed unmatched. Germline V gene lookup returns CDR1 GTSNPN and CDR2 SVGIG (reference sequence). CDR3 DNA: TGTGCCTGGAAACTGACAGGGGCCTTTCGCTCTGGAAACACCATATATTTT. Its protein is CAWKLTGAFRSGNTIYF.

This clone showed up just once. The DNA for the CDR3 is TGCGCCAGCAGCTTTACAGGGAGGAACACTGAAGCTTTCTTT. It yields the protein CASSFTGRNTEAFF. The chain combines TRBV5-1 with TRBJ1-1; perhaps TRBD1 as D (6 bases). Trimming removed 2 bases from V and 1 base from J, with 9 bases in between. CDR3 size: 14 residues. Germline V gene lookup returns CDR1 SGHRS and CDR2 YFSETQ.

The CDR3 sequence: CASSEHGTGEETQYF. CDR3 coding DNA: TGTGCCAGCAGTGAGCACGGGACAGGGGAAGAGACCCAGTACTTC. The V call is TRBV2, the J call TRBJ2-5, with 10 positions matching TRBD1. The CDR3 is made up of 15 amino acids. Germline V gene lookup returns CDR1 SNHLY and CDR2 FYNNEI. V lost 3 bases and J lost 3; bases outside the gene matches: 4.

The J gene is TRBJ1-2, the V gene TRBV4-1; no clear D gene. This CDR3 is 14 amino acids long. Germline V gives CDR1 MGHRA, CDR2 YSYEKL. The V end was cut by 4 bases, the J end by 3 bases, with 12 bases between. The CDR3 DNA is TGCGCCAGCAGCCGCGGGAGGCGCGACTATGGCTACACCTTC. This gives the protein CASSRGRRDYGYTF.

V is TRBV19 and J is TRBJ1-5, with a possible D match to TRBD1 (5 bases). V gave up 2 bases and J gave up 0 bases, with 8 bases separating them. There are 15 residues in the CDR3. Germline CDR1 LNHDA, CDR2 SQIVND (reference sequence). The chain's CDR3 is CASSIQGASNQPQHF. The DNA for the CDR3 is TGTGCCAGTAGTATACAGGGTGCTAGCAATCAGCCCCAGCATTTT.

This clone has just a few counts. This chain connects TRBV15 to TRBJ2-5, with D possibly TRBD1 on 6 matching bases. The CDR3 is 15 residues long. The germline CDR1 and CDR2 sequences are LNHNV and YYDKDF (reference sequence). Trimming stripped 6 bases from V and 5 bases from J, with 19 bases between. The CDR3 DNA follows: TGTGCCACCAGGGACCGGACAGTTCTCACGGAGACCCAGTACTTC. It is translated as CATRDRTVLTETQYF. The complete variable domain, with remaining parts taken from reference TRBV15 and TRBJ2-5, reads DAMVIQNPRYQVTQFGKPVTLSCSQTLNHNVMYWYQQKSSQAPKLLFHYYDKDFNNEADTPDNFQSRRPNTSFCFLDIRSPGLGDTAMYLCATRDRTVLTETQYFGPGTRLLVL.

The chain joins TRBV7-2 to TRBJ2-2; 7 bases fit TRBD1. With V trimmed by 6 bases and J by 1 base, 11 bases remained unmatched. CDR3 length equals 17 residues. The germline V gene encodes CDR1 SGHTA and CDR2 FQGNSA. This chain's CDR3 is CASSSTTGTENTGELFF. In DNA form, the CDR3 reads TGTGCCAGCAGTTCAACTACCGGGACAGAGAACACCGGGGAGCTGTTTTTT. Based on the CDR3 plus reference TRBV7-2 and TRBJ2-2, the full variable domain is GAGVSQSPSNKVTEKGKDVELRCDPISGHTALYWYRQSLGQGLEFLIYFQGNSAPDKSGLPSDRFSAERTGGSVSTLTIQRTQQEDSAVYLCASSSTTGTENTGELFFGEGSRLTVL.

The rearrangement uses TRBV7-9 and TRBJ1-2; maybe TRBD1 (6 bases). Germline V lookup: CDR1 SEHNR, CDR2 FQNEAQ (reference sequence). Between the trimmed V and J ends, which lost 5 bases and 6 bases, there was a span of 10 bases. The CDR3 consists of 12 residues. Here the CDR3 reads CASSRQEDGYTF. CDR3 DNA: TGTGCCAGCAGCCGACAGGAGGATGGCTACACCTTC.

The chain recombines TRBV6-5 with TRBJ2-5, with 9 bases identical to TRBD2. V gave up 5 bases and J gave up 5 bases; unmatched junction bases: 9. Germline V gene lookup returns CDR1 MNHEY and CDR2 SVGAGI. The CDR3 covers 15 residues. The CDR3 is CASSGTGTSQETQYF. CDR3 sequence (DNA): TGTGCCAGCAGTGGAACCGGGACTAGCCAGGAGACCCAGTACTTC.

The rearrangement links TRBV7-2 to TRBJ1-2; 7 positions agree with TRBD1. With V trimmed by 1 base and J by 0 bases, 14 bases remained unmatched. CDR1 is SGHTA, CDR2 FQGNSA, per germline. The CDR3 runs to 19 residues. The CDR3 loop is CASSLGPVGQPITNYGYTF. The CDR3 nucleotides read TGTGCCAGCAGCTTAGGCCCTGTGGGACAGCCAATTACTAACTATGGCTACACCTTC.

This clone was seen only a few times. The rearrangement uses TRBV28 and TRBJ1-2; TRBD1 matches 10 bases. The J segment lost 7 bases and the V segment lost 8 bases, leaving 16 bases of the junction unmatched. The CDR3 has 16 amino acids. Germline V gene sequence: CDR1 MDHEN, CDR2 SYDVKM. In nucleotides, the CDR3 is TGTGCCAGCCTGCGAGGAAGACAGGGGGCTCTTGGTGGCTACACCTTC. This gives the protein CASLRGRQGALGGYTF.

The chain couples TRBV7-2 to TRBJ2-7; D gene unclear. From germline, CDR1 is SGHTA and CDR2 FQGNSA. Trimming left V 5 bases short and J 2 bases short, with 10 bases between. CDR3 length equals 13 residues. CDR3 protein: CASSVGSTYEQYF. CDR3 coding DNA: TGTGCCAGCAGCGTCGGGTCAACCTACGAGCAGTACTTC.

This rearrangement joins TRBV5-5 to TRBJ1-3, with D perhaps TRBD1 (5 bases). Germline-derived CDR1 and CDR2 are SGHKS and YYEKEE (reference sequence). This CDR3 spans 16 amino acids. The germline V and J ends were trimmed by 2 bases and 0 bases, with 12 bases remaining between them. CDR3 in DNA: TGTGCCAGCAGCTTCCAAGGGGTCGTCTCTGGAAACACCATATATTTT. Translating it yields CASSFQGVVSGNTIYF.

This chain links TRBV10-3 with TRBJ2-7; D may be TRBD2 (6 bases). V was trimmed by 6 bases and J by 5 bases, leaving 17 bases between them. This CDR3 is built from 14 residues. Germline lookup yields CDR1 ENHRY and CDR2 SYGVKD. CDR3 DNA sequence: TGTGCCATCAGAGGCGGGGCCAGTGGAGACGAGCAGTACTTC. Residues: CAIRGGASGDEQYF.

This clone has just a few counts. V gene TRBV7-8 combines with J gene TRBJ2-1; a possible D gene is TRBD2 (5 bases). This CDR3 has 15 amino acids. The V gene's germline CDR1 is SGHVS and CDR2 FQNEAQ. V was pared by 5 bases and J by 2 bases, with 13 bases between. This chain's CDR3 is CASSLGPSPYNEQFF. The CDR3 DNA follows: TGTGCCAGCAGCCTGGGCCCTAGCCCCTACAATGAGCAGTTCTTC. The full variable domain, in which reference TRBV7-8 and TRBJ2-1 provide the parts outside the CDR3, is GAGVSQSPRYKVAKRGQDVALRCDPISGHVSLFWYQQALGQGPEFLTYFQNEAQLDKSGLPSDRFFAERPEGSVSTLKIQRTQQEDSAVYLCASSLGPSPYNEQFFGPGTRLTVL.

Details on this clone: Within the sample, other DNA sequences also encode this same CDR3. The V gene is TRBV4-1, the J gene TRBJ2-4; weak D call: TRBD2 (6 bases). From germline, CDR1 is MGHRA and CDR2 YSYEKL. This CDR3 is built from 18 residues. Between the trimmed V and J ends, which lost 1 base and 1 base, there was a span of 17 bases. The DNA of the CDR3 is TGCGCCAGCAGCCAAGGGGGCGGGGCGGGATCGGCCAAAAACATTCAGTACTTC. It translates to CASSQGGGAGSAKNIQYF.